This passage covers 3 T cell receptor beta chains from one sample sequenced in a study of beta chain features in type 1 diabetes. Study-wide points: Moderate but significant shortening of TCRB CDR3s was recorded in all four CD4+ subsets from Type 1 diabetes patients.

For these TCRs, the target antigens are not known. Isolated RNA was reverse transcribed in full, so expressed TCRB transcripts were sequenced. The repertoire was sequenced with immunoSEQ multiplex PCR; TCRdb's copy has only in-frame clones and lacks some. Of hundreds of thousands of clones in the sample, 10% to 15% were seen once. The source material was naive CD4+ T cells from blood. The source is a man aged 18 to 30 with type 1 diabetes.

The chain joins TRBV13 to TRBJ1-1; 7 positions match TRBD1. CDR1 and CDR2 (germline): PRHDT, FYEKMQ (reference sequence). This CDR3 is built from 15 residues. V trimming: 3 bases; J trimming: 7 bases; junction bases outside the gene matches: 11. CDR3 nucleotides: TGTGCCAGCAGCTTGGGACAGCCCTTAAGGAGTGAAGCTTTCTTT. Translation gives CASSLGQPLRSEAFF.

The chain couples TRBV7-2 to TRBJ1-6; D is unclear. In germline, CDR1 is SGHTA, CDR2 FQGNSA. Trimming stripped 2 bases from V and 5 bases from J, with 19 bases between. This CDR3 region has 18 residues. The CDR3 loop is CASSLWVGNTGNNSPLHF. CDR3 coding DNA: TGTGCCAGCAGCTTATGGGTCGGTAACACCGGGAATAATTCACCCCTCCACTTT.

The V gene is TRBV7-9, the J gene TRBJ2-3; a weak D match, TRBD1 (7 bases). The CDR3 totals 15 residues. Germline CDR1 is SEHNR and CDR2 is FQNEAQ (reference sequence). Trimming took 5 bases from V and 6 from J, leaving 18 bases between them. CDR3 sequence reads: CASSTTRGAVDTQYF. The CDR3 DNA follows: TGTGCCAGCAGCACCACCAGGGGGGCCGTCGATACGCAGTATTTT.